This TCR beta chain was captured in a study of blood T cell repertoires in COVID-19. Generated by immunoSEQ multiplex PCR, the TCRdb table keeps only in-frame clones and is missing some. This repertoire shows 100,000 or so clones, more than 65% found once; its top ten account for under 35%. With V trimmed by 3 bases and J by 5 bases, 5 bases remained unmatched. The CDR3 is made up of 15 amino acids. CDR1 is SGHTA and CDR2 is FQGNSA in the germline V gene. The clonotype originates from a man aged 70 or older with active or convalescent COVID-19. The rearrangement links TRBV7-2 to TRBJ2-5; 11 nucleotides agree with TRBD2. Sequencing was carried out using peripheral blood. The CDR3, as DNA: TGTGCCAGCAGCTTTACTAGCGGGAGTTTCGAGACCCAGTACTTC. Translation gives CASSFTSGSFETQYF.